The source of this T cell receptor (beta chain) is a study of Ad26.COV2.S vaccination and SARS-CoV-2 variants. Study-level background: Enrolled in COV1001, the donor was in the Ad26.COV2.S trial arm, which received the vaccine. Ad26.COV2.S given intramuscularly, once or twice 56 days apart. Overall study results and limits: Using TCR breadth and depth analyses may have led to underestimated total T cell responses. Substantial post-vaccination breadth of spike-specific CD8+ and CD4+ T cell responses was reported.

V lost 8 bases, J lost 8 bases, and 16 bases lay in between. The CDR3 has 14 amino acids. Germline lookup yields CDR1 LGHDT and CDR2 YNNKEL (reference sequence). In the case of this clone: Its matching antigen is unknown.

The table came from immunoSEQ multiplex PCR; TCRdb's copy has only in-frame clones and leaves some out. The data contain about 400,000 clones, about nine tenths of them singletons. Treatment here: approximately 18 received Ad26.COV2.S at low or high dose, single or two shots; roughly five received placebo; per-sample allocation not given. Samples came from day 63 after the first vaccine or placebo injection. Material: peripheral blood, obtained in a trial of Ad26.COV2.S vaccine versus placebo. This receptor was taken from a person aged 18-60 years who received the Ad26.COV2.S COVID-19 vaccine or a placebo. The chain couples TRBV3-1 (or the pseudogene TRBV3-2) to TRBJ1-6; D may be TRBD1 (5 bases). The CDR3 sequence: CASSSQGGHSPLHF. CDR3 in DNA: TGTGCCAGCTCTAGCCAGGGTGGTCATTCACCCCTCCACTTT.